Listed below are T cell receptor beta chains from one sample, sequenced in a study of CD8+ T cells in alopecia areata. Assay: immunoSEQ multiplex PCR; the TCRdb copy retains only in-frame clones and omits some. This sample has some 220,000 clones, with about 57% found just once. The source material was CD4+ T cells sorted from blood, sampled at week 4, from a patient treated with tofacitinib. These receptors were obtained from a human donor with alopecia areata. Each CDR3 is given without its conserved first and last residue.

CDR3,V
AISDPRGEANVLT,TRBV10-3
ASSLPTGQQETQY,TRBV5-6
ASGLVIGTGVTEAF,TRBV12-5
ASSYSMDRGTEQY,TRBV6-5
ASSLGGDTEAF,TRBV11-2
ASSELAARGYT,TRBV25-1
AWSHEGLRNGYT,TRBV30
ASSGRGVNTGELF,TRBV4-3
SVEEGISDYEQY,TRBV29-1
ASSPGQGGSNQPQH,TRBV5-1
ASSSTRSSTDTQY,TRBV7-9
ASSTPAAGNTIY,TRBV19